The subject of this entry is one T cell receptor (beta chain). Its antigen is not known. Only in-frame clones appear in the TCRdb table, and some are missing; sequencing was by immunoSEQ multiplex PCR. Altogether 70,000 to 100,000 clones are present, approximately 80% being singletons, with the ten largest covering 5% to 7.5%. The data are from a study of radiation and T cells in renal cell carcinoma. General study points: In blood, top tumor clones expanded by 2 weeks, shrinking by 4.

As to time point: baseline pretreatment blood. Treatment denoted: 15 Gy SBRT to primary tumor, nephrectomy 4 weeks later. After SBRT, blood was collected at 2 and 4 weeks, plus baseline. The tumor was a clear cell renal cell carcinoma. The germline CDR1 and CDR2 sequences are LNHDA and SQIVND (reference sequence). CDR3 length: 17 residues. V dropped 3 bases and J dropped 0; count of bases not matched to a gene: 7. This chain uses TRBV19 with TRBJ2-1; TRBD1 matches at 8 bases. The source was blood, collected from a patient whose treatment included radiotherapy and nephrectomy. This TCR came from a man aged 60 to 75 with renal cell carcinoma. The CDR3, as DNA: TGTGCCAGTAGTATGCTACAGGGGGTAGGCTCCTACAATGAGCAGTTCTTC. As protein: CASSMLQGVGSYNEQFF.